These 28 T cell receptor beta chains came from one sample sequenced in a study of T cells expressing NK-cell markers. TCRdb reprocessed the 5' RACE reads, with one entry per CDR3 protein and no DNA. This sample's table reports around 550,000 distinct CDR3 sequences. The sample consisted of blood T cells: a sorted CD56 or NKG2C T cell subset, CD4+ or CD8+ T cells, or bulk PBMC T cells (not recorded which). The receptors shown here come from a man aged 18 to 29 in good health.

V is TRBV9 and J is TRBJ1-2. Per germline, CDR1 SGDLS and CDR2 YYNGEE. The CDR3 has 15 residues. The CDR3 spells CASSVASSTNYGYTF.

The chain links TRBV7-2 to TRBJ1-4. CDR3 length equals 14 residues. Per the germline V gene, CDR1 is SGHTA and CDR2 is FQGNSA. The CDR3 is CATTPVGISEKLFF.

This chain connects TRBV11-3 to TRBJ2-1; TCRdb indicates TRBD2, and absent DNA this call remains unverified. This CDR3 has 16 amino acids. CDR1 is SGHNT and CDR2 is YENEEA in the germline V gene. The CDR3 spells CASSASGGTRYNEQFF. Looking up the rest from reference TRBV11-3 and TRBJ2-1 gives the full variable domain: EAGVVQSPRYKIIEKKQPVAFWCNPISGHNTLYWYLQNLGQGPELLIRYENEEAVDDSQLPKDRFSAERLKGVDSTLKIQPAELGDSAVYLCASSASGGTRYNEQFFGPGTRLTVL.

This chain uses TRBV29-1 with TRBJ2-5; TCRdb selects TRBD1, and the lack of DNA leaves this call unchecked. The CDR3 sequence is 13 residues long. Germline assignment: CDR1 SQVTM and CDR2 ANQGSEA. CDR3 sequence: CSARQLYQETQYF.

The chain links TRBV15 to TRBJ2-1. Per the germline V gene, CDR1 is LNHNV and CDR2 is YYDKDF (reference sequence). The CDR3 totals 15 residues. CDR3 protein: CATSRPGALYNEQFF.

The J gene is TRBJ2-7, the V gene TRBV20-1; the TRBD2 assignment by TCRdb is unverifiable without DNA. This CDR3 has 14 amino acids. Germline V lookup: CDR1 DFQATT, CDR2 SNEGSKA (reference sequence). This chain's CDR3 is CSARWLEEGYEQYF.

This chain joins TRBV12-3 or TRBV12-4 and TRBJ2-1. The CDR3 is 14 residues long. The CDR3 is CASTTTGPYNEQFF.

This chain uses TRBV11-2 with TRBJ2-1; TCRdb selects TRBD2, and the lack of DNA leaves this call unchecked. This CDR3 is 17 amino acids long. Germline V lookup: CDR1 SGHAT, CDR2 FQNNGV. CDR3 residues: CASSFSPPSGRGNEQFF.

The chain is built from TRBV6-2 or TRBV6-3 and TRBJ2-1; TCRdb's assignment of TRBD2 cannot be checked, as there is no DNA. This CDR3 comprises 14 residues. Looked up from germline, CDR1 is MNHEY and CDR2 is SVGEGT. The chain's CDR3 is CASARTSGIGEQFF.

The J gene is TRBJ2-1, the V gene TRBV15; the TRBD2 assignment by TCRdb is unverifiable without DNA. CDR3 length: 12 amino acids. Germline V gene data show CDR1 as LNHNV and CDR2 as YYDKDF (reference sequence). CDR3 sequence: CATSSAAGEQFF. Complete variable domain (other parts from reference TRBV15 and TRBJ2-1): DAMVIQNPRYQVTQFGKPVTLSCSQTLNHNVMYWYQQKSSQAPKLLFHYYDKDFNNEADTPDNFQSRRPNTSFCFLDIRSPGLGDTAMYLCATSSAAGEQFFGPGTRLTVL.

This chain joins TRBV7-2 and TRBJ2-1; the TRBD1 assignment by TCRdb is unverifiable without DNA. Germline V gives CDR1 SGHTA, CDR2 FQGNSA. CDR3 length: 14 residues. The CDR3 spells CASASWGANNEQFF.

The chain employs TRBV7-8 and TRBJ1-2; TCRdb reports TRBD1, a call that lacks DNA to check it against. The CDR3 extends over 17 amino acids. Per germline, CDR1 SGHVS and CDR2 FQNEAQ. CDR3 amino acids: CASSSIKGTDRRYGYTF.

The chain couples TRBV7-9 to TRBJ2-7; TCRdb picks TRBD2, but there is no DNA to check that call. This CDR3 spans 16 amino acids. Germline V gene sequence: CDR1 SEHNR, CDR2 FQNEAQ (reference sequence). CDR3 sequence: CASSLKTRELDYEQYF.

The rearrangement uses TRBV7-8 and TRBJ2-3; TCRdb indicates TRBD2, and absent DNA this call remains unverified. The germline V gene has CDR1 SGHVS and CDR2 FQNEAQ. The length of the CDR3 is 15 residues. CDR3 protein: CASSSTSGRPGTQYF.

This chain links TRBV29-1 with TRBJ2-1; there is no DNA to check the TCRdb D call of TRBD1. The CDR3 loop spans 14 amino acids. Germline CDR1 reads SQVTM; CDR2 reads ANQGSEA. The CDR3 spells CSVSTGTVLNEQFF.

The chain couples TRBV5-1 to TRBJ1-1. This CDR3 is 15 amino acids long. Germline V gene data show CDR1 as SGHRS and CDR2 as YFSETQ. CDR3 sequence: CASSVDSFSLGEAFF.

The chain has TRBV10-3 and TRBJ2-2; the D call from TCRdb, TRBD2, cannot be confirmed without DNA. This CDR3 has 18 amino acids. Germline V lookup: CDR1 ENHRY, CDR2 SYGVKD. CDR3 protein: CAISERNVAGANTGELFF.

This chain joins TRBV12-3 or TRBV12-4 and TRBJ2-3; TCRdb proposes TRBD2, but this gene call is untestable without DNA. The CDR3 totals 14 residues. Here the CDR3 reads CASVREGHADTQYF.

The V call is TRBV7-2, the J call TRBJ2-1; as DNA is missing, the TRBD2 call by TCRdb cannot be tested. Looked up from germline, CDR1 is SGHTA and CDR2 is FQGNSA. The CDR3 is made up of 17 amino acids. The CDR3: CASSLLAGGGAANEQFF.

The rearrangement joins TRBV6-1 to TRBJ2-3; no DNA is available, so the TRBD1 call from TCRdb remains unchecked. This CDR3 has 15 residues. The germline gives CDR1 MNHNS, CDR2 SASEGT. The CDR3 is CATTGLPGSTDTQYF.

The chain joins TRBV5-1 to TRBJ2-1; TCRdb calls TRBD1, which cannot be checked without DNA. This CDR3 region has 16 residues. Per germline, CDR1 SGHRS and CDR2 YFSETQ. The chain's CDR3 is CASSPRPREIYNEQFF.

The chain recombines TRBV7-2 with TRBJ1-1; no DNA is available, so the TRBD1 call from TCRdb remains unchecked. The CDR3 is 13 amino acids. Germline V gene data show CDR1 as SGHTA and CDR2 as FQGNSA. This CDR3 is CASSPRQGLGAFF.

The genes are TRBV9 and TRBJ2-1. Looked up from germline, CDR1 is SGDLS and CDR2 is YYNGEE. This CDR3 is 11 amino acids long. CDR3: CASSWNSEQFF.

This chain uses TRBV6-1 with TRBJ2-3; TCRdb indicates TRBD1, and absent DNA this call remains unverified. The CDR3 is made up of 16 amino acids. Germline V lookup: CDR1 MNHNS, CDR2 SASEGT. The CDR3 protein is CASGAIQGPRTDTQYF.

This chain uses TRBV20-1 with TRBJ2-2; TCRdb outputs TRBD2, but without DNA this stays unchecked. The CDR3 consists of 18 residues. The V gene's germline CDR1 is DFQATT and CDR2 SNEGSKA (reference sequence). The CDR3 loop is CSARDLGTSGRRAGELFF.

The chain is built from TRBV6-1 and TRBJ2-3; TCRdb lists TRBD2, though no DNA is available to test this call. The CDR3 contains 14 residues. Germline V gene lookup returns CDR1 MNHNS and CDR2 SASEGT. The CDR3 here is CASRNLAGGDTQYF.

V is TRBV10-2 and J is TRBJ2-3. The CDR3 totals 13 residues. The V gene's germline CDR1 is WSHSY and CDR2 SAAADI. The CDR3 spells CASSVVGKSTQYF.

The CDR3 sequence: CSATDRAWLNTEAFF. The rearrangement joins TRBV20-1 to TRBJ1-1; TCRdb names TRBD1, which stays unverified in the absence of DNA. The length of the CDR3 is 15 residues. Germline loops: CDR1 DFQATT, CDR2 SNEGSKA (reference sequence).